This T cell receptor beta chain was identified in a study of T-cell reconstitution after alpha-beta-depleted transplantation in children. Researchers prepared the TCRbeta library using unique molecular identifiers, the study reports. TCRdb reanalysed the PCR reads using MiXCR and keeps one entry per CDR3 protein. The data hold some 400,000 distinct CDR3 sequences, with roughly 22% observed a single time. The sample holds a few counts of this clonotype. The CDR3 has 13 amino acids. V trimming: 3 bases; J trimming: 7 bases; junction bases outside the gene matches: 6. Germline CDR1 reads DFQATT; CDR2 reads SNEGSKA (reference sequence).

V gene TRBV20-1 combines with J gene TRBJ2-7; 10 positions agree with TRBD2. The sequence derives from a human donor who donated a stem cell graft to a child with acute myeloid leukemia. The source material was PBMCs from the stem cell graft donor, sampled from the stem cell graft. This CDR3 reads CSARNSGRGEQYF. For the CDR3, the DNA is TGCAGTGCTAGGAACAGCGGGAGGGGTGAGCAGTACTTC.